Listed here is a single TCR beta chain. This specimen includes other DNA sequences encoding the same CDR3. This entry comes from a study of blood T cell repertoires in COVID-19. Study-level background: T cells, B-cell-depleted T cells, or PBMCs supplied cDNA or gDNA.

This CDR3 comprises 13 residues. Germline assignment: CDR1 SGHTA and CDR2 FQGNSA. The V end lost 4 bases, the J end lost 1 base, and 7 bases lay between the germline ends. Authors' analysis steps: Amplifying reference gene primers gave estimates of nucleated cell counts. Some clones are missing from TCRdb's copy, which holds only in-frame ones; the method was immunoSEQ multiplex PCR. The V and J calls and clone size are taken from that table; D and trimming were inferred from the DNA. Found here are about half a million clones, roughly 88% of them singletons; the top ten hold approximately 2.9%. The sequenced sample was peripheral blood. The sequence was collected from a human donor in a cohort sampled during active COVID-19. The chain combines TRBV7-2 with TRBJ1-1; a weak D match, TRBD1 (6 bases). The CDR3 nucleotides read TGTGCCAGCAGCTCACAGGGGAACACTGAAGCTTTCTTT. Its protein product is CASSSQGNTEAFF.